This T cell receptor (beta chain) was recovered during a study of blood T cell repertoires in COVID-19. Study-wide context: Spain, Italy and the United States supplied samples that represented acute and convalescent COVID-19. T cells, B-cell-depleted T cells, or PBMCs provided the cDNA or gDNA that served as material.

Those enrolled in Seattle joined during active infection and were followed longitudinally afterward. J was trimmed by 4 bases and V by 2 bases; bases with no gene match: 16. Germline V CDR1 and CDR2: SGHTA, FQGTGA. The CDR3 has 20 amino acids. Original processing methods: Counts of nucleated cells, estimated from reference gene primer amplification, were obtained. Sequencing was performed with immunoSEQ multiplex PCR; in TCRdb, only in-frame clones are kept and a portion is missing. That table furnishes V, J and clone size, whereas the DNA furnished D and trimming. The table records approximately 500,000 clones, 85% to 90% of them present only once.

The sequenced sample consisted of peripheral blood. The rearrangement uses TRBV7-3 and TRBJ2-3; 12 bases align to TRBD2. The sequence was obtained from a woman in her forties or fifties with COVID-19, enrolled during active disease. CDR3 region: CASSLSRTSGTRLGADTQYF. The CDR3 DNA reads as TGTGCCAGCAGCTTATCTCGGACTAGCGGGACCCGTCTCGGGGCAGATACGCAGTATTTT.